The 22 T cell receptor beta chains presented below share a single source sample, sequenced in a study of T cells in localized non-small cell lung cancer (dated by TCRdb to 2020 to 2021). The library relied on the immunoSEQ multiplex PCR assay. In its TCRdb copy, this immuneACCESS table keeps in-frame sequences only and misses some clones. Where compared with another copy, unresolved V genes explain less than half of these, and the others have no known cause. The sample yields tens of thousands of clones; nearly 90% were counted once. In total, the top ten clones hold approximately 10% of the sample. The sample here was peripheral blood, taken before any cancer treatment. Receptor source: a woman aged 40 to 75 with stage I lung adenocarcinoma.

J is TRBJ1-2 and V is TRBV6-1, with D maybe TRBD1 (6 bases). Germline loops: CDR1 MNHNS, CDR2 SASEGT. The CDR3 is 15 residues long. Trimming stripped 3 bases from V and 4 bases from J, with 15 bases between. Written as DNA, the CDR3 is TGTGCCAGCAGTGACCTACGGGGGGCTGGCTATGGCTACACCTTC. Translation: CASSDLRGAGYGYTF.

The gene calls are TRBV28 and TRBJ2-7; D unclear. This CDR3 contains 14 residues. Germline values: CDR1 MDHEN, CDR2 SYDVKM. Trimming removed 6 bases at V and 2 bases at J, with 14 bases between. CDR3 residues: CASSSSVETYEQYF. The CDR3 DNA follows: TGTGCCAGCAGCTCGTCAGTGGAAACCTACGAGCAGTACTTC.

This clone appeared a single time. The rearrangement uses TRBV9 and TRBJ2-5, with D possibly TRBD2 on 6 matching bases. CDR1 and CDR2 (germline): SGDLS, YYNGEE. This CDR3 region has 15 residues. V was clipped by 0 bases and J by 4 bases, with 13 bases between them. The CDR3 spells CASSVEGWGGETQYF. The DNA of the CDR3 is TGTGCCAGCAGCGTAGAGGGTTGGGGAGGAGAGACCCAGTACTTC.

J is TRBJ2-7 and V is TRBV7-9; 7 bases are a match to TRBD2. Germline CDR1 SEHNR, CDR2 FQNEAQ (reference sequence). Germline trimming cut 4 bases from V and 2 bases from J; bases unmatched to any gene: 2. The CDR3 extends over 13 amino acids. For the CDR3, the DNA is TGTGCCAGCAGCTGGAGCGGGGCCTACGAGCAGTACTTC. Amino acid sequence: CASSWSGAYEQYF. The entire variable domain, with the rest obtained from reference TRBV7-9 and TRBJ2-7, is as follows: DTGVSQNPRHKITKRGQNVTFRCDPISEHNRLYWYRQTLGQGPEFLTYFQNEAQLEKSRLLSDRFSAERPKGSFSTLEIQRTEQGDSAMYLCASSWSGAYEQYFGPGTRLTVT.

The chain carries TRBV28 and TRBJ1-1, with D tentatively TRBD1 (6 bases). Per the germline V gene, CDR1 is MDHEN and CDR2 is SYDVKM. This CDR3 region has 14 residues. Trimming removed 5 bases from V and 3 bases from J, with 13 bases in between. The DNA for the CDR3 is TGTGCCAGCAGTAGTGGGGGCGTGGACACTGAAGCTTTCTTT. Protein: CASSSGGVDTEAFF.

V usage is TRBV28 and J usage is TRBJ1-1; the D gene is possibly TRBD1 (5 bases). The germline gives CDR1 MDHEN, CDR2 SYDVKM. This CDR3 contains 18 residues. V dropped 3 bases and J dropped 13 bases, with 33 bases sitting between them. The CDR3 nucleotides read TGTGCCAGCAGTTTCTCCCGGGGAGGGACCAATATCCTAAAAGTTGGTTTCTTT. Protein product: CASSFSRGGTNILKVGFF.

The chain uses TRBV27 and TRBJ1-6; weak D call: TRBD1 (5 bases). The CDR3 has 17 amino acids. Trimming shortened V by 2 bases and J by 0 bases, and 11 bases separated the two germline ends. From germline, CDR1 is MNHEY and CDR2 SMNVEV (reference sequence). CDR3 sequence (DNA): TGTGCCAGCAGTTTAGCCGCAGGGAGCTCCTATAATTCACCCCTCCACTTT. It yields the protein CASSLAAGSSYNSPLHF.

This clone was counted a few times. The CDR3 spells CASSAGQGSTDTQYF. DNA for the CDR3: TGTGCCAGCAGCGCGGGACAGGGGAGCACAGATACGCAGTATTTT. V is TRBV7-7 and J is TRBJ2-3, with TRBD1 identical over 10 bases. Trimming at V came to 5 bases and at J to 0 bases, leaving 2 bases not matched to a gene. Germline V CDR1 and CDR2: SSHAT, FNYEAQ (reference sequence). This CDR3 region has 15 residues.

The chain carries TRBV28 and TRBJ2-2; 9 nucleotides match TRBD1. This CDR3 has 16 amino acids. Germline assignment: CDR1 MDHEN and CDR2 SYDVKM. Unmatched junction bases numbered 5, after V lost 3 bases and J lost 3 bases. The CDR3 nucleotides are TGTGCCAGCAGTTTCGGGACAGGGTGGGACACCGGGGAGCTGTTTTTT. Translation: CASSFGTGWDTGELFF.

The genes are TRBV28 and TRBJ2-5; D might be TRBD1 or TRBD2, each matching 7 bases. CDR1 and CDR2 (germline): MDHEN, SYDVKM. The V and J ends lost 4 bases and 0 bases respectively, with 15 bases between them. This CDR3 region has 16 residues. CDR3 sequence: CASSWIPGGDQETQYF. For the CDR3, the DNA is TGTGCCAGCAGTTGGATACCAGGGGGGGACCAAGAGACCCAGTACTTC.

V gene TRBV5-8 combines with J gene TRBJ2-1; D gene unclear. The CDR3 length is 12 residues. V gave up 9 bases and J gave up 0 bases, with 7 bases separating them. From germline, CDR1 is SGHTS and CDR2 YDEGEE. Here the CDR3 DNA reads TGTGCCACTTTAGACTCCTACAATGAGCAGTTCTTC. Protein sequence: CATLDSYNEQFF.

This chain uses TRBV19 with TRBJ1-1; tentatively, D is TRBD1 (6 bases). Trimming removed 5 bases from V and 0 bases from J, with 13 bases in between. The CDR3 covers 15 residues. The germline CDR1 and CDR2 sequences are LNHDA and SQIVND (reference sequence). CDR3 protein: CASSPGTGMNTEAFF. The CDR3 DNA is TGTGCCAGTAGTCCGGGAACAGGGATGAACACTGAAGCTTTCTTT.

The gene calls are TRBV6-5 and TRBJ2-7, with D possibly matching TRBD1 (5 bases). Germline V gene data show CDR1 as MNHEY and CDR2 as SVGAGI. The CDR3 is made up of 16 amino acids. V was clipped by 0 bases and J by 3 bases, with 15 bases between them. The CDR3 coding sequence is TGTGCCAGCAGTTACTCAGGGGCTCGATCAAACTACGAGCAGTACTTC. It codes for CASSYSGARSNYEQYF.

The chain uses TRBV27 and TRBJ1-5, with D possibly TRBD1 on 5 matching bases. CDR1 and CDR2 from the germline V gene are MNHEY and SMNVEV (reference sequence). The CDR3 is 16 amino acids. V lost 1 base and J 7 bases, leaving 17 bases between the germline ends. In DNA, the CDR3 is TGTGCCAGCAGTTTATTGGGTGGGGGATTCGGGCAGCCCCAGCATTTT. It codes for CASSLLGGGFGQPQHF.

The chain has TRBV5-1 and TRBJ2-6; no clear D gene. V lost 4 bases and J lost 4, with 12 bases in between. The germline V gene encodes CDR1 SGHRS and CDR2 YFSETQ. This CDR3 has 15 residues. This chain's CDR3 is CASSTDPWGANVLTF. DNA of the CDR3: TGCGCCAGCAGCACCGACCCTTGGGGGGCCAACGTCCTGACTTTC. The full variable domain, its missing parts supplied by reference TRBV5-1 and TRBJ2-6, is KAGVTQTPRYLIKTRGQQVTLSCSPISGHRSVSWYQQTPGQGLQFLFEYFSETQRNKGNFPGRFSGRQFSNSRSEMNVSTLELGDSALYLCASSTDPWGANVLTFGAGSRLTVL.

This rearrangement joins TRBV6-1 to TRBJ2-3, with no clear D. The CDR3 contains 12 residues. Germline V gene lookup returns CDR1 MNHNS and CDR2 SASEGT. V shed 5 bases and J shed 3 bases, with 6 bases lying between them. CDR3 sequence: CASSWVTDTQYF. The DNA of the CDR3 is TGTGCCAGCAGTTGGGTTACAGATACGCAGTATTTT.

V usage is TRBV27 and J usage is TRBJ1-4; a weak D match, TRBD1 (6 bases). Germline V gene lookup returns CDR1 MNHEY and CDR2 SMNVEV (reference sequence). The CDR3 consists of 14 residues. Trimming removed 6 bases at V and 3 bases at J, with 11 bases between. CDR3 sequence: CASRREGANEKLFF. DNA of the CDR3: TGTGCCAGCAGAAGGGAGGGGGCTAATGAAAAACTGTTTTTT.

This chain joins TRBV11-3 and TRBJ2-7; D gene uncertain. Germline CDR1 and CDR2: SGHNT and YENEEA. The CDR3 has 15 amino acids. V lost 0 bases, J lost 1 base, and 10 bases lay in between. DNA of the CDR3: TGTGCCAGCAGCTTAGAGGCAGGCTCATCCTACGAGCAGTACTTC. Its protein product is CASSLEAGSSYEQYF.

This chain joins TRBV28 and TRBJ2-7; 7 nucleotides match TRBD1. V shed 7 bases, J shed 2 bases, and the junction held 11 bases outside the gene matches. This CDR3 has 15 amino acids. Germline values: CDR1 MDHEN, CDR2 SYDVKM. The DNA for the CDR3 is TGTGCCAGCAAATCCGGGACAGATCATCCCTACGAGCAGTACTTC. Translation: CASKSGTDHPYEQYF.

The V call is TRBV28, the J call TRBJ1-1; possible D gene TRBD1, 5 bases. The CDR3 has 14 amino acids. Per germline, CDR1 MDHEN and CDR2 SYDVKM. V shed 3 bases and J shed 5 bases, with 13 bases lying between them. CDR3 residues: CASSFPGERTEAFF. The DNA for the CDR3 is TGTGCCAGCAGTTTCCCGGGGGAGAGGACTGAAGCTTTCTTT.

This chain uses TRBV28 with TRBJ2-7, with 7 bases that match TRBD2. This CDR3 comprises 14 residues. Germline V gene sequence: CDR1 MDHEN, CDR2 SYDVKM. Trimming cost V 6 bases and J 0 bases; bases outside gene matches: 5. The CDR3 DNA is TGTGCCAGCAGCCACGGGGGGATCTCCTACGAGCAGTACTTC. Protein product: CASSHGGISYEQYF.

The gene calls are TRBV4-2 and TRBJ1-5, with a possible D match to TRBD1 (5 bases). Per the germline V gene, CDR1 is LGHNA and CDR2 is YNFKEQ. V lost 0 bases and J lost 10, with 16 bases in between. This CDR3 has 15 amino acids. The CDR3 loop is CASSQEWQGNPPQHF. As DNA, the CDR3 is TGTGCCAGCAGCCAAGAGTGGCAGGGCAACCCTCCCCAGCATTTT.